This entry lists 5 T cell receptor beta chains sequenced from one sample in a study of Graves' ophthalmopathy and Graves' hyperthyroidism. Using RNA transcripts, the TCR beta CDR3 regions were amplified. Second-round multiplex PCR followed a first-round RT-PCR using HTBI primers. TCRdb processed the multiplex PCR reads anew with MiXCR; each CDR3 protein has one entry. The sample records some 1.1 million distinct CDR3 sequences, approximately 35% being singletons. Input material: peripheral blood or thyroid tissue (not recorded which). Every receptor here comes from an adult man with Graves' hyperthyroidism.

This clonotype has only a few counts. The CDR3 carries no conserved terminal phenylalanine or tryptophan, so it likely arises from a read error. The limits of the CDR3 on the DNA are not certain, so only TCRdb's listed CDR3 is given. The rearrangement uses TRBV5-1 and TRBJ2-2; the tabulated D call, TRBD1, remains unverified against the DNA. CDR1 is SGHRS and CDR2 is YFSETQ in the germline V gene. Counting both end residues, the CDR3 totals 8 amino acids. The CDR3 sequence: CASSLGTY.

This chain links TRBV9 with TRBJ2-7; TRBD2 matches 9 bases. CDR3 size: 16 residues. V gave up 4 bases and J gave up 3 bases; unmatched junction bases: 11. In germline, CDR1 is SGDLS, CDR2 YYNGEE. CDR3 in amino acids: CASSQRRRGRVYEQYF. The CDR3 DNA follows: TGTGCCAGCAGCCAACGGCGTCGCGGGAGGGTCTACGAGCAGTACTTC.

This clonotype was observed a few times. V gene TRBV6-6 combines with J gene TRBJ2-5; D uncertain. Germline-derived CDR1 and CDR2 are MNHNY and SVGAGI (reference sequence). V was pared by 5 bases and J by 4 bases, with 11 bases between. The CDR3 has 13 amino acids. CDR3 residues: CASSQLVPETQYF. CDR3 sequence (DNA): TGTGCCAGCAGTCAACTCGTCCCAGAGACCCAGTACTTC.

This clonotype has at least ten counts. The chain employs TRBV25-1 and TRBJ1-5; unclear D gene. The CDR3 loop spans 14 amino acids. The V end was cut by 2 bases, the J end by 5 bases, with 10 bases between. Germline V lookup: CDR1 MGHDK, CDR2 SYGVNS. The CDR3, as DNA: TGTGCCAGCAGTGAAAGTACGGTCTATCAGCCCCAGCATTTT. Its translation is CASSESTVYQPQHF.

The rearrangement uses TRBV3-1 and TRBJ1-3, with D uncertain. V lost 4 bases, J lost 2 bases, and 6 bases lay in between. The CDR3 has 13 amino acids. In germline, CDR1 is LGHDT, CDR2 YNNKEL (reference sequence). The CDR3 loop is CASSPHTGNTIYF. The CDR3 coding sequence is TGTGCCAGCAGCCCGCATACTGGAAACACCATATATTTT.